The 21 T cell receptor beta chains below come from one sample, sequenced in a study of identical twins. TCRdb independently ran MiXCR on the 5' RACE reads; one entry per CDR3 protein. The data contain 550,000 to 700,000 distinct CDR3 sequences, more than 9% of them seen just once; the ten biggest clones take up 2.5% to 3.5%. These data also formed part of another study, on yellow fever vaccine responses in identical twins.

The sample consisted of PBMCs. The receptors stem from a woman aged 18-29 years in good health.

This clonotype was found a few times. The chain combines TRBV5-4 with TRBJ2-1; 10 bases line up with TRBD2. The length of the CDR3 is 15 residues. V was pared by 2 bases and J by 6 bases, with 5 bases of the junction left unmatched. Per germline, CDR1 SGHNT and CDR2 YYREEE (reference sequence). The CDR3 nucleotides are TGTGCCAGCAGCTTCGGGACTAGCGATTCCAATGAGCAGTTCTTC. It codes for CASSFGTSDSNEQFF.

This clonotype occurred once. It may be a read error: a sequence one base away is much more abundant. The chain has TRBV5-1 and TRBJ2-7, with D perhaps matching TRBD1 (6 bases). The V gene's germline CDR1 is SGHRS and CDR2 YFSETQ. The CDR3 consists of 15 residues. The CDR3 loop reads CASSSRPQGSYERYF. Written as DNA, the CDR3 is TGCGCCAGCAGCTCTCGCCCACAGGGTAGCTACGAGCGGTACTTC.

The chain combines TRBV21-1 with TRBJ2-3. TRBV21-1 is a listed pseudogene. The CDR3 has 11 residues. CDR3 nucleotides: TGTGCCAGCACGCCCACAGATACGCAGTATTTT. The encoded protein is CASTPTDTQYF.

This clonotype has more than one count but fewer than ten. The chain uses TRBV6-1 and TRBJ1-5, with D possibly being TRBD1 (5 bases). With 7 bases removed from V and 5 bases from J, the gap between germline ends came to 12 bases. The CDR3 is 13 residues long. Germline-derived CDR1 and CDR2 are MNHNS and SASEGT. In DNA form, the CDR3 reads TGTGCCAGCATCCGGGACGGGTATCAGCCCCAGCATTTT. Protein product: CASIRDGYQPQHF.

This clonotype was detected ten times or more. The chain recombines TRBV4-3 with TRBJ2-7, with a possible D match to TRBD1 (6 bases). This CDR3 is built from 15 residues. Germline values: CDR1 LGHNA, CDR2 YSLEER. The V end was cut by 0 bases, the J end by 3 bases, with 12 bases between. In nucleotides, the CDR3 is TGCGCCAGCAGCCAAGATCGTTCGACAGGCTACGAGCAGTACTTC. Residues: CASSQDRSTGYEQYF.

This clonotype was recorded a few times. The chain has TRBV14 and TRBJ2-3; D gene ambiguous. V was pared by 3 bases and J by 2 bases, with 9 bases between. Germline values: CDR1 SGHDN, CDR2 FVKESK. The CDR3 is made up of 14 amino acids. CDR3 DNA: TGTGCCAGCAGCCACCGGACCTACACAGATACGCAGTATTTT. Protein: CASSHRTYTDTQYF.

The rearrangement links TRBV28 to TRBJ2-7; 7 bases match TRBD2. Germline CDR1 and CDR2: MDHEN and SYDVKM. After removal of 4 bases from V and 0 bases from J, the junction contained 12 bases not matched to a gene. The CDR3 extends over 17 amino acids. CDR3 DNA: TGTGCCAGCAGTTGGCAGTGGCTAGCGGTGAGCTCCTACGAGCAGTACTTC. This translates into CASSWQWLAVSSYEQYF.

This clonotype was counted many times. The chain has TRBV10-3 and TRBJ1-2; D is ambiguous. This CDR3 comprises 12 residues. CDR1 and CDR2 from the germline V gene are ENHRY and SYGVKD. V dropped 2 bases and J dropped 8 bases, with 9 bases sitting between them. CDR3 nucleotides: TGTGCCATCAGTGAGACCCTGTCGGGCTACACCTTC. Translated, it gives CAISETLSGYTF.

In its sample, this clonotype was seen many times. V is TRBV10-3 and J is TRBJ1-2; TRBD1 agrees at 8 bases. Germline-derived CDR1 and CDR2 are ENHRY and SYGVKD. This CDR3 is 17 amino acids long. Trimming took 5 bases from V and 4 from J; bases not matched to a gene: 15. CDR3 loop: CAISSFRQGTGSYGYTF. Written as DNA, the CDR3 is TGTGCCATCAGTTCTTTTCGACAGGGGACGGGTTCCTATGGCTACACCTTC.

In its sample, this clonotype was seen many times. In DNA, the CDR3 is TGCGCCAGCTCTCTTCTTGGGTTCGCTAATTCACCCCTCCACTTT. Its protein product is CASSLLGFANSPLHF. The J gene is TRBJ1-6, the V gene TRBV4-3; D unresolved. The CDR3 is 15 amino acids. V was cut by 8 bases and J by 6 bases, with 17 bases left in between. Germline assignment: CDR1 LGHNA and CDR2 YSLEER.

This clonotype was found a few times. The chain uses TRBV11-2 and TRBJ1-2; TRBD1 might be the D (5 bases). Germline V lookup: CDR1 SGHAT, CDR2 FQNNGV. V was trimmed by 5 bases and J by 2 bases, leaving 15 bases between them. There are 15 residues in the CDR3. The CDR3, as DNA: TGTGCCAGCAGCGGAACCGGGACGGTAAACTATGGCTACACCTTC. This translates into CASSGTGTVNYGYTF.

This clonotype occurred a few times. The chain recombines TRBV20-1 with TRBJ2-3, with unresolved D. The V end was cut by 2 bases, the J end by 13 bases, with 13 bases between. Germline CDR1 and CDR2: DFQATT and SNEGSKA (reference sequence). The CDR3 spans 11 residues. CDR3 region: CSARKVTGKYF. The CDR3 coding sequence is TGCAGTGCTAGAAAAGTCACCGGCAAGTATTTT.

This clonotype showed up many times. This rearrangement joins TRBV7-2 to TRBJ2-7; 9 nucleotides match TRBD2. The CDR3 is 15 residues long. The V and J ends lost 3 bases and 3 bases, in that order; junction bases with no gene match: 6. The germline gives CDR1 SGHTA, CDR2 FQGNSA. The CDR3 DNA reads TGTGCCAGCAGCTTTACTAGCGGGCCCCGCTACGAGCAGTACTTC. It translates to CASSFTSGPRYEQYF.

There are many counts of this clonotype. The genes are TRBV24-1 and TRBJ2-3, with D uncertain. The CDR3 has 12 residues. Germline V gives CDR1 KGHDR, CDR2 SFDVKD. The V end was cut by 7 bases, the J end by 2 bases, with 6 bases between. In nucleotides, the CDR3 is TGTGCCACCAGCCAATCCACAGATACGCAGTATTTT. Amino acids: CATSQSTDTQYF.

Many counts were recorded for this clonotype. This sequence joins TRBV19 and TRBJ2-7; D not resolved. In germline, CDR1 is LNHDA, CDR2 SQIVND (reference sequence). The CDR3 runs 14 residues. V lost 5 bases and J 5 bases, leaving 16 bases between the germline ends. The CDR3 DNA is TGTGCCAGTAGTCCCAGGACCAAATTCCACGAGCAGTACTTC. Translating it yields CASSPRTKFHEQYF. The full variable domain, with the rest looked up from reference TRBV19 and TRBJ2-7, is DGGITQSPKYLFRKEGQNVTLSCEQNLNHDAMYWYRQDPGQGLRLIYYSQIVNDFQKGDIAEGYSVSREKKESFPLTVTSAQKNPTAFYLCASSPRTKFHEQYFGPGTRLTVT.

J is TRBJ1-2 and V is TRBV3-1, with 9 bases that match TRBD1. CDR1 and CDR2 (germline): LGHDT, YNNKEL (reference sequence). V was clipped by 4 bases and J by 6 bases; unmatched bases: 9. There are 15 residues in the CDR3. The CDR3 region has the DNA TGTGCCAGCAGCCGAGGGACAGGGAAAGCGGATGGCTACACCTTC. Residues: CASSRGTGKADGYTF.

This clonotype came up many times. This CDR3 is CASSPREKLFF. CDR3 bases: TGTGCCAGCAGCCCCCGGGAAAAACTGTTTTTT. The chain is built from TRBV7-9 and TRBJ1-4; D call uncertain. This CDR3 has 11 amino acids. Between the trimmed V and J ends, which lost 5 bases and 8 bases, there was a span of 6 bases. Germline CDR1 SEHNR, CDR2 FQNEAQ (reference sequence). Complete variable domain (other parts from reference TRBV7-9 and TRBJ1-4): DTGVSQNPRHKITKRGQNVTFRCDPISEHNRLYWYRQTLGQGPEFLTYFQNEAQLEKSRLLSDRFSAERPKGSFSTLEIQRTEQGDSAMYLCASSPREKLFFGSGTQLSVL.

V gene TRBV3-1 combines with J gene TRBJ1-5; D unclear. CDR3 size: 15 residues. CDR1 LGHDT and CDR2 YNNKEL come from the germline V gene (reference sequence). V dropped 4 bases and J dropped 2 bases, with 12 bases sitting between them. The CDR3 loop is CASSPATGGNQPQHF. Here the CDR3 DNA reads TGTGCCAGCAGCCCCGCGACCGGGGGCAATCAGCCCCAGCATTTT. Together with reference TRBV3-1 and TRBJ1-5, the CDR3 gives the full variable domain: DTAVSQTPKYLVTQMGNDKSIKCEQNLGHDTMYWYKQDSKKFLKIMFSYNNKELIINETVPNRFSPKSPDKAHLNLHINSLELGDSAVYFCASSPATGGNQPQHFGDGTRLSIL.

Concerning this clonotype: A much larger clonotype is one base distant, so this may be a read error. No conserved phenylalanine or tryptophan ends this CDR3, so it is likely a read error. The chain couples TRBV20-1 to TRBJ2-3; a possible D gene is TRBD1 (6 bases). The CDR3 runs 14 residues. Germline lookup yields CDR1 DFQATT and CDR2 SNEGSKA (reference sequence). The DNA for the CDR3 is TGCAGTGCCCAGAAGGGGGAGAGCACGGATACGCAGTATTTG. This codes for CSAQKGESTDTQYL.

This clonotype was counted ten times or more. The J gene is TRBJ1-6, the V gene TRBV5-1, with no clear D. The CDR3 extends over 13 amino acids. CDR1 SGHRS and CDR2 YFSETQ come from the germline V gene. V was pared by 3 bases and J by 7 bases, with 8 bases between. CDR3 nucleotide sequence: TGCGCCAGCAGCTCCTCAAACAATTCACCCCTCCACTTT. Its protein is CASSSSNNSPLHF.

This clonotype was seen ten or more times. The V and J genes are TRBV25-1 and TRBJ1-6; D is unclear. CDR1 and CDR2 from the germline V gene are MGHDK and SYGVNS. Trimming left V 3 bases short and J 9 bases short, with 9 bases between. The CDR3 totals 13 residues. The CDR3 region has the DNA TGTGCCAGCAGTGAGATAGGGCCTTCACCCCTCCACTTT. Its translation: CASSEIGPSPLHF.